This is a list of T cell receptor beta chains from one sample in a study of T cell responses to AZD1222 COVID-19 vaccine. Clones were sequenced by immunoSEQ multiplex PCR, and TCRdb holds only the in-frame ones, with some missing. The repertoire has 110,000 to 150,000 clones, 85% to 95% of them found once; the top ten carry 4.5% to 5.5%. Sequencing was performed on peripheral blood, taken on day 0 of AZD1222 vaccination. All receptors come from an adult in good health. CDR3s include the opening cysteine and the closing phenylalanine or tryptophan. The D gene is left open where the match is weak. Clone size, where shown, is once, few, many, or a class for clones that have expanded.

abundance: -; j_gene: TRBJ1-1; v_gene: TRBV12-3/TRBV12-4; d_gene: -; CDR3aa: CASSLFLNTEAFF; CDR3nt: TGTGCCAGCAGTTTATTCCTGAACACTGAAGCTTTCTTT
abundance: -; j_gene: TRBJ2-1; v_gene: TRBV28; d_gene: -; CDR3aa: CASSGNLGPDEQFF; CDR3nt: TGTGCCAGCAGTGGAAACCTAGGGCCCGATGAGCAGTTCTTC
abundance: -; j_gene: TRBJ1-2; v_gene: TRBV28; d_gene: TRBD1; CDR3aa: CASSPHTDREDGYTF; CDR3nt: TGTGCCAGCAGTCCACACACTGACAGGGAGGATGGCTACACCTTC
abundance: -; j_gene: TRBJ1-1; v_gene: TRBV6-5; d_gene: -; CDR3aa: CASRRGPAFF; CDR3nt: TGTGCCAGCAGGAGAGGGCCAGCTTTCTTT
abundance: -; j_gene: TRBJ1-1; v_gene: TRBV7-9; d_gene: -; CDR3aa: CASSLSVNTEAFF; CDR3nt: TGTGCCAGCAGCTTGTCGGTGAACACTGAAGCTTTCTTT
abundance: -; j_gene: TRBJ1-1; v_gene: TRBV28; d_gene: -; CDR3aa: CASSLLGRGTEAFF; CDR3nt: TGTGCCAGCAGTTTACTGGGACGGGGCACTGAAGCTTTCTTT
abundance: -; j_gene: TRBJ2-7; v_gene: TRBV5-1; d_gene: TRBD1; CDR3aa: CASSLPSGTGDGEQYF; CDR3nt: TGCGCCAGCAGTTTACCTTCCGGGACAGGTGACGGCGAGCAGTACTTC
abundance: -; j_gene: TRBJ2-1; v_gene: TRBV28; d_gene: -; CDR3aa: CASSLNSNEQFF; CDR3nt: TGTGCCAGCAGTTTAAATAGCAATGAGCAGTTCTTC
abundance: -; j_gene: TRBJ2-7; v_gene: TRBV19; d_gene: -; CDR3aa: CASSRGRAYEQYF; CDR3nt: TGTGCCAGTAGTCGGGGGCGGGCCTACGAGCAGTACTTC
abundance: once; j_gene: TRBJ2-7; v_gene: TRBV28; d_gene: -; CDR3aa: CASSHPGEQYF; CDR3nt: TGTGCCAGCAGTCATCCAGGCGAGCAGTACTTC
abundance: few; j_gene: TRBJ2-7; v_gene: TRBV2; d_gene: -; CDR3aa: CASSVTPTSYEQYF; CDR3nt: TGTGCCAGCAGTGTAACCCCAACGTCCTACGAGCAGTACTTC
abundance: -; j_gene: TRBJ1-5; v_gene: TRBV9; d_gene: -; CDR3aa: CASSGPPSNQPQHF; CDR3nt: TGTGCCAGCAGCGGACCCCCAAGTAATCAGCCCCAGCATTTT
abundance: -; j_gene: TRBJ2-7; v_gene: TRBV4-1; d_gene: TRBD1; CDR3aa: CASSPKTGDSYEQYF; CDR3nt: TGCGCCAGCAGCCCGAAAACAGGGGACTCCTACGAGCAGTACTTC
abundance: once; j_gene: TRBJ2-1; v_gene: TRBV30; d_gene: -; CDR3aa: CAWQTGFNEQFF; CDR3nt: TGTGCCTGGCAAACAGGGTTCAATGAGCAGTTCTTC
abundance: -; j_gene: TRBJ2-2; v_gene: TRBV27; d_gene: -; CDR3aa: CASTPERAKTTGELFF; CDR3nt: TGTGCCAGCACCCCGGAGAGGGCCAAGACCACCGGGGAGCTGTTTTTT
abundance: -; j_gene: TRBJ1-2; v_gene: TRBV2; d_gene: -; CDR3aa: CAFRAGEGYTF; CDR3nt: TGTGCCTTCAGGGCAGGGGAAGGCTACACCTTC
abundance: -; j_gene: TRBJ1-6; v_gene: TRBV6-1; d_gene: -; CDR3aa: CASSETFFGNSPLHF; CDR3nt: TGTGCCAGCAGTGAAACGTTCTTTGGAAATTCACCCCTCCACTTT
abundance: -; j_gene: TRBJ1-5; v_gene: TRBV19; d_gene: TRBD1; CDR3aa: CASSKGQGGNQPQHF; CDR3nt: TGTGCCAGTAGTAAGGGACAGGGCGGCAATCAGCCCCAGCATTTT
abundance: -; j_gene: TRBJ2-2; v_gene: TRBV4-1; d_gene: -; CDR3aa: CASSQAAGDTGKLFF; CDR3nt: TGCGCCAGCAGCCAAGCTGCAGGGGATACCGGGAAGCTGTTTTTT
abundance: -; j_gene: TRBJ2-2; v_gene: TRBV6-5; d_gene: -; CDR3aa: CASSDYGSTGELFF; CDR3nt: TGTGCCAGCAGCGACTACGGCTCAACAGGGGAGCTGTTTTTT
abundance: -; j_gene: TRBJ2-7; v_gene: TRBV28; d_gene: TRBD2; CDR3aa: CASSPGWTSWSSYEQYF; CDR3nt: TGTGCCAGCAGCCCGGGCTGGACTAGCTGGAGCTCCTACGAGCAGTACTTC
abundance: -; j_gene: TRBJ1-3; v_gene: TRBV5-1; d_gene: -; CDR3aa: CASSSLGGNTIYF; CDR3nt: TGCGCCAGCAGCTCTTTGGGGGGAAACACCATATATTTT
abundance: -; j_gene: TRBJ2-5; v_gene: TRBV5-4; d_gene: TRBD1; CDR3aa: CASSGRTGGLETQYF; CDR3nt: TGTGCCAGCAGTGGCCGGACAGGGGGCTTAGAGACCCAGTACTTC
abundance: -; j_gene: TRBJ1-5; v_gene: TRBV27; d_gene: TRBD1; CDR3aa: CASRRQGNNQPQHF; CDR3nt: TGTGCCAGCCGACGACAGGGGAACAATCAGCCCCAGCATTTT
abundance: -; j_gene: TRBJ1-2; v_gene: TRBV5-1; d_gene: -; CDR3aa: CASSLTINYGYTF; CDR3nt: TGCGCCAGCAGCTTGACGATAAACTATGGCTACACCTTC
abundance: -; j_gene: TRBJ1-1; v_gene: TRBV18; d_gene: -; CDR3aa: CASSPLETMNTEAFF; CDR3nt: TGTGCCAGCTCACCACTGGAGACTATGAACACTGAAGCTTTCTTT
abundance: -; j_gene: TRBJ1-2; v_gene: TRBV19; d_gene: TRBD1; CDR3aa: CASSPWTGQGYTF; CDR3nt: TGTGCCAGTAGTCCATGGACAGGCCAGGGCTACACCTTC
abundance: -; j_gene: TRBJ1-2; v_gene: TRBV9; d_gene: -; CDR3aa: CASSAHKGQNYGYTF; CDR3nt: TGTGCCAGCAGCGCACATAAAGGACAGAACTATGGCTACACCTTC
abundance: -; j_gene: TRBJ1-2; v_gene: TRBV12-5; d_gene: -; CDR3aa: CADTRTDYGYTF; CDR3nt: TGTGCTGATACCCGGACGGACTATGGCTACACCTTC
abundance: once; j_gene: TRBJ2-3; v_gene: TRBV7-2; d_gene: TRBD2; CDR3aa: CASSLNSVAGSGATQYF; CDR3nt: TGTGCCAGCAGCTTAAATTCGGTAGCGGGATCTGGGGCTACGCAGTATTTT
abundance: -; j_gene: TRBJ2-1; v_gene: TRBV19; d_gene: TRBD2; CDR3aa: CASSVGGLGYNEQFF; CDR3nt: TGTGCCAGTAGTGTGGGGGGACTAGGCTACAATGAGCAGTTCTTC
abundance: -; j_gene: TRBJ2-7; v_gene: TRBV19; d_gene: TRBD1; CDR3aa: CASSILWGPRDRGPYEQYF; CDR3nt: TGTGCCAGTAGTATATTGTGGGGGCCTCGGGACAGGGGCCCCTACGAGCAGTACTTC
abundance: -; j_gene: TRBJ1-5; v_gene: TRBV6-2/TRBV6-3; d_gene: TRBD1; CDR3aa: CASRYSLGQGNQPQHF; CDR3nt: TGTGCCAGCAGATACAGCTTGGGACAGGGCAATCAGCCCCAGCATTTT
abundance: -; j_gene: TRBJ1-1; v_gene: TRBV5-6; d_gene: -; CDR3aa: CASSLSDTNTEAFF; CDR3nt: TGTGCCAGCAGCTTGTCAGACACGAACACTGAAGCTTTCTTT
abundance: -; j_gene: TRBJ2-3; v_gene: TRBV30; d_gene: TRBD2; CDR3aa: CAWSVTSGFTDTQYF; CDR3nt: TGTGCCTGGAGTGTAACTAGCGGCTTCACAGATACGCAGTATTTT
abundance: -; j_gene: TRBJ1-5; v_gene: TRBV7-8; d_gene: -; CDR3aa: CASSLNRVTQPQHF; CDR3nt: TGTGCCAGCAGCTTAAACAGGGTGACCCAGCCCCAGCATTTT
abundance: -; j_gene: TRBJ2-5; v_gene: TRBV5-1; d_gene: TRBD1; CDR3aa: CASSPKGDSQETQYF; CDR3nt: TGCGCCAGCAGCCCCAAAGGGGACAGCCAAGAGACCCAGTACTTC
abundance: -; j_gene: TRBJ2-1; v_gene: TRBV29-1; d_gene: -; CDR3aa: CSVAAESYNEQFF; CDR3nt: TGCAGCGTTGCAGCGGAGTCCTACAATGAGCAGTTCTTC
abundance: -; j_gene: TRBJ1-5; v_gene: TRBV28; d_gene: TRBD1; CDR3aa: CASGYLRDRGLEEDQPQHF; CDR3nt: TGTGCCAGCGGGTACCTTCGGGACAGGGGGCTGGAGGAGGATCAGCCCCAGCATTTT
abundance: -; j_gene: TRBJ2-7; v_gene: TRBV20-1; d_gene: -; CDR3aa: CSASGSLSSYEQYF; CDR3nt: TGCAGTGCTAGTGGTAGCCTTAGCTCCTACGAGCAGTACTTC
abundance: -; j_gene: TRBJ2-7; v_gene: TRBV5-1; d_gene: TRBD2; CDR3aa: CASSTPGLPYEQYF; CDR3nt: TGCGCCAGCAGCACCCCGGGACTACCCTACGAGCAGTACTTC
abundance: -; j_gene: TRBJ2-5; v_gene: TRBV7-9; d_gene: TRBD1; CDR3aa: CASSLPQPMRTGEQETQYF; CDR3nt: TGTGCCAGCAGCTTGCCTCAGCCTATGCGGACAGGAGAACAAGAGACCCAGTACTTC
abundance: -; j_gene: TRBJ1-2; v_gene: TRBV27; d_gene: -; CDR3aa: CASRRIGEIYGYTF; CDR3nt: TGTGCCAGCAGGAGGATTGGCGAGATATATGGCTACACCTTC
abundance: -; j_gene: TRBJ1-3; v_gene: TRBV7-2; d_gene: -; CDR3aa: CASSLTGISGNTIYF; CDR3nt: TGTGCCAGCAGCTTAACGGGGATCTCTGGAAACACCATATATTTT
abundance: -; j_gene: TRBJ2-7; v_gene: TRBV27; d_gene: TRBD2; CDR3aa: CASSPLAGEGYEQYF; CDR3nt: TGTGCCAGCAGTCCCTTAGCGGGAGAGGGGTACGAGCAGTACTTC
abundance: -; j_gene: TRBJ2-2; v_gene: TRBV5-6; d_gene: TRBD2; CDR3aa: CASSLLAGDTGELFF; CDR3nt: TGTGCCAGCAGCTTATTAGCGGGGGACACCGGGGAGCTGTTTTTT
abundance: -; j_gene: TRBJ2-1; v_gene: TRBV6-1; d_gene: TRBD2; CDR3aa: CASSEASGRMWNEQFF; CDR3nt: TGTGCCAGCAGTGAGGCGAGCGGGAGGATGTGGAATGAGCAGTTCTTC
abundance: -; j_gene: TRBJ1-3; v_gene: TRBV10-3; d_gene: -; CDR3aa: CAISELSGNTIYF; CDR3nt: TGTGCCATCAGTGAGCTCTCTGGAAACACCATATATTTT
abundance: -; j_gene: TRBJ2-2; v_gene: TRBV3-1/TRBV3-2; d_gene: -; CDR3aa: CASSQVSSGELFF; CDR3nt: TGTGCCAGCAGCCAAGTTAGCTCCGGGGAGCTGTTTTTT